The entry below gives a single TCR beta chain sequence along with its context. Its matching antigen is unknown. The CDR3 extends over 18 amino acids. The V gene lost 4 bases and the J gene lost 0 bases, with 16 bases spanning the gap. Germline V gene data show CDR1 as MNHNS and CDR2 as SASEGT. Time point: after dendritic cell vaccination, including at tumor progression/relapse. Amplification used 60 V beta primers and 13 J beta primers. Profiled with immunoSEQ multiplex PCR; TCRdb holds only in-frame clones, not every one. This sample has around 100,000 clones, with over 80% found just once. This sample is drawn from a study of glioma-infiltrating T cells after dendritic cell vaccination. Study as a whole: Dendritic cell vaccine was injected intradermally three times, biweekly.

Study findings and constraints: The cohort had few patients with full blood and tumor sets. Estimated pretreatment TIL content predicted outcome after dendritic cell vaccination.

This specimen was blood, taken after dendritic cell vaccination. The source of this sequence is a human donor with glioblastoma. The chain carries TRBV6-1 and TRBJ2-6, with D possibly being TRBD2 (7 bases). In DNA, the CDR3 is TGTGCCAGCAGTGGAGGTGCGGGGGCCCCCTCTGGGGCCAACGTCCTGACTTTC. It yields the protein CASSGGAGAPSGANVLTF.